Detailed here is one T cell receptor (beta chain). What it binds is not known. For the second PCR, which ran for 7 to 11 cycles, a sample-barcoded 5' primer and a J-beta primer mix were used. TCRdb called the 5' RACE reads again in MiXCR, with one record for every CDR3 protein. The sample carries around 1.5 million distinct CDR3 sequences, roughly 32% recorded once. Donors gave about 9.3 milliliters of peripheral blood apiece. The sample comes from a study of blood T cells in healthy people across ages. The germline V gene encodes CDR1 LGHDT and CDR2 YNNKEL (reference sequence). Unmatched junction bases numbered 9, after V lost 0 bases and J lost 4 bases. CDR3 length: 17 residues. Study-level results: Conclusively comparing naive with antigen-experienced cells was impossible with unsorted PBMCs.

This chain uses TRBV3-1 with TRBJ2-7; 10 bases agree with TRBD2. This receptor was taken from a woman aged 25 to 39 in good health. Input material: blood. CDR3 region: CASSQDRAGGPLYEQYF. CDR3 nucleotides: TGTGCCAGCAGCCAAGATAGAGCGGGGGGGCCTCTTTACGAGCAGTACTTC.